This TCR beta chain was documented in a study of regulatory T cells in long-lasting Graves disease. A word on this clonotype: The antigen is not known.

Time point: newly diagnosed GD, antithyroid drugs for less than 3 months. Following extraction of RNA from PBMCs, that RNA was used to make the TCR library. To make TCR beta libraries, researchers used iRepertoire HTBI primers and Arm-PCR of CDR3 regions. TCRdb itself ran the multiplex PCR reads through MiXCR, one entry per CDR3 protein. The profile shows about 530,000 distinct CDR3 sequences, roughly a sixth of them singletons. V lost 6 bases and J 3 bases, leaving 14 bases between the germline ends. The CDR3 is made up of 14 amino acids. Germline V gene sequence: CDR1 KGHSH, CDR2 LQKENI. Whole-study results and caveats: Persistent disease preferred TRBV28, TRBJ1-2 and TRBJ2-5.

These records were also assigned to another study, of T cells in Graves' hyperthyroidism and ophthalmopathy. This second study notes: For the diagnoses, clinical symptoms, serum thyroxine and TRAb, thyroid ultrasound and orbital computed tomography were used. First-round RT-PCR with HTBI primers amplified the TCR CDR3 region.

Sequencing used peripheral blood mononuclear cells (PBMCs), obtained at new diagnosis, from a patient treated with antithyroid drugs. The chain has TRBV18 and TRBJ1-1; D not certain. The TCR comes from a woman in her forties or fifties with Graves disease. The CDR3 reads CASSLRSGDTEAFF. For the CDR3, the DNA is TGTGCCAGCTCCCTCAGGTCTGGAGACACTGAAGCTTTCTTT.